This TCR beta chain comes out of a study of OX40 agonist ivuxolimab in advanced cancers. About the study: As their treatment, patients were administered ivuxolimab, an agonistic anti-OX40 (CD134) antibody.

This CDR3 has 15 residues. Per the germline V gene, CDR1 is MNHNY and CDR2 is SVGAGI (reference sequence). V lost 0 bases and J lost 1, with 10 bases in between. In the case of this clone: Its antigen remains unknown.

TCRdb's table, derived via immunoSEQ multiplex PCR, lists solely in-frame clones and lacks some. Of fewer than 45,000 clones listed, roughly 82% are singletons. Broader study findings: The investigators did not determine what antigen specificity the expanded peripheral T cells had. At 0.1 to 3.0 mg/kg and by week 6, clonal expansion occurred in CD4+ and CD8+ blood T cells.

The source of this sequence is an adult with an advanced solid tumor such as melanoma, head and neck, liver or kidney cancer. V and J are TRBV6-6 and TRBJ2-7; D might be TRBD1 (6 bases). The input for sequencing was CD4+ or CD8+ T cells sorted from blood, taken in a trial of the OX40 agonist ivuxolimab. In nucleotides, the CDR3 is TGTGCCAGCAGTTACTCCTACAGGGTTTCCTACGAGCAGTACTTC. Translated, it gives CASSYSYRVSYEQYF.